One sample yielded the 29 T cell receptor beta chains listed below, sequenced in a study of tumor and adjacent non-tumor tissue in lung cancer. This sample's RNA came from whole unsorted tissue. The library came from three nested PCR rounds adapted from ARM-PCR protocols. TCRdb independently ran MiXCR on the multiplex PCR reads; one entry per CDR3 protein. The sample gives roughly 65,000 distinct CDR3 sequences, about 61% of which show up once; 20% to 25% is in the top ten. Input material: lung tumor tissue. These receptors all come from a man over 45 with non-small cell lung cancer.

This sequence joins TRBV6-5 and TRBJ2-5; a weak D match, TRBD1 (6 bases). V lost 8 bases to trimming and J lost 4 bases, with 20 bases between them. Germline-derived CDR1 and CDR2 are MNHEY and SVGAGI. The CDR3 spans 15 residues. The CDR3 DNA reads as TGTGCCAGCTGTCGCACAGGGACCGAGGGAGAGACCCAGTACTTC. It translates to CASCRTGTEGETQYF.

This clonotype has only a few counts. An end of the junction differs from the germline gene, which may be a read error. V gene TRBV6-5 combines with J gene TRBJ1-3, with D possibly being TRBD1 (6 bases). The germline CDR1 and CDR2 sequences are MNHEY and SVGAGI. The CDR3 runs 12 residues. CDR3 DNA sequence: TGTGCCACGGTCGACAGGAAGAACATCATATATTTT. Translating gives CATVDRKNIIYF.

This clonotype was counted many times. The DNA for the CDR3 is TGTGCCAGCCTACCTGGGGGCCGCGGACTAGCCAAAAACATTCAGTACTTC. Translating gives CASLPGGRGLAKNIQYF. The rearrangement joins TRBV12-3 or TRBV12-4 to TRBJ2-4, with D tentatively TRBD1 (6 bases). The CDR3 contains 17 residues. Trimming cost V 8 bases and J 0 bases, with 20 bases left between them.

On this clonotype: A much larger clone differs from this one at a single base, so this may be a read error. The V gene is TRBV29-1, the J gene TRBJ2-5, with 9 bases identical to TRBD2. CDR3 size: 14 residues. CDR1 SQVTM and CDR2 ANQGSEA come from the germline V gene. This CDR3 is CIVVPQAGLATQYF. Here the CDR3 DNA reads TGCATCGTTGTCCCACAAGCGGGACTAGCGACCCAGTACTTC. The full variable domain, its missing parts supplied by reference TRBV29-1 and TRBJ2-5, is SAVISQKPSRDICQRGTSLTIQCQVDSQVTMMFWYRQQPGQSLTLIATANQGSEATYESGFVIDKFPISRPNLTFSTLTVSNMSPEDSSIYLCIVVPQAGLATQYFGPGTRLLVL.

The chain combines TRBV25-1 with TRBJ2-7; TRBD1 or TRBD2 may be the D gene (5 bases each). The V and J ends lost 7 bases and 3 bases respectively, with 16 bases between them. The CDR3 sequence is 14 residues long. CDR1 MGHDK and CDR2 SYGVNS come from the germline V gene. CDR3 sequence reads: CASMGDEVDYEQYF. The CDR3 bases are TGTGCCAGCATGGGGGACGAGGTAGACTACGAGCAGTACTTC.

Points on this clonotype: A much larger clone lies one base from this, so it may be a read error. The rearrangement uses TRBV6-1 and TRBJ2-7; D unresolved. Looked up from germline, CDR1 is MNHNS and CDR2 is SASEGT. CDR3 size: 12 residues. This chain's CDR3 is CASSWMPYGQYF. The CDR3 nucleotides are TGTGCCAGCAGCTGGATGCCCTACGGGCAGTACTTC.

The rearrangement uses TRBV29-1 and TRBJ2-7, with TRBD2 matching over 8 bases. Germline CDR1 SQVTM, CDR2 ANQGSEA. The CDR3 runs 14 residues. The V and J ends lost 7 bases and 4 bases, in that order; junction bases with no gene match: 12. The chain's CDR3 is CSARTSGSQYEQYF. The CDR3 DNA reads as TGCAGCGCAAGGACCAGCGGGAGCCAATACGAGCAGTACTTC.

A word on this clonotype: The junction departs from germline at one end; a sequencing error may be responsible. The chain recombines TRBV28 with TRBJ2-1; TRBD2 is a possible D gene (6 bases). Germline lookup yields CDR1 MDHEN and CDR2 SYDVKM. The CDR3 sequence is 12 residues long. The CDR3 is CASSPARGKQFF. CDR3 in DNA: TGTGCCAGCAGTCCCGCCCGGGGGAAGCAGTTTTTC. The full variable domain, with the rest looked up from reference TRBV28 and TRBJ2-1, is DVKVTQSSRYLVKRTGEKVFLECVQDMDHENMFWYRQDPGLGLRLIYFSYDVKMKEKGDIPEGYSVSREKKERFSLILESASTNQTSMYLCASSPARGKQFFGPGTRLTVL.

This clonotype turned up a few times. The junction differs from germline at one of its ends, possibly a read error. The CDR3 nucleotides are TGTGCCAGCAGTTACGGGGGACAGGTATACACTGAAACTTTCTTT. Residues: CASSYGGQVYTETFF. The chain carries TRBV6-2 or TRBV6-3 and TRBJ1-1, with 8 bases lining up with TRBD1. The CDR3 has 15 residues. Germline V gives CDR1 MNHEY, CDR2 SVGEGT.

This clonotype was counted once. CDR3 nucleotides: TGTGCCAGCAGCCCAGGGACTAGCGGGTTTACGAATACGCAGTATTTT. Protein product: CASSPGTSGFTNTQYF. V usage is TRBV11-3 and J usage is TRBJ2-3; 12 bases agree with TRBD2. Trimming at V came to 5 bases and at J to 7 bases, leaving 10 bases not matched to a gene. CDR3 length: 16 amino acids. Germline assignment: CDR1 SGHNT and CDR2 YENEEA.

Turning to this clonotype: The conserved phenylalanine or tryptophan is not found at the CDR3 terminus, so this likely reflects a read error. The rearrangement joins TRBV28 to TRBJ2-5; D not certain. The length of the CDR3 is 13 residues. Germline V gives CDR1 MDHEN, CDR2 SYDVKM. CDR3: CVSSFVSHRTQYL. DNA of the CDR3: TGTGTCAGCAGTTTCGTATCTCATCGGACCCAGTACCTC.

With respect to this clonotype: This could be a read error, since a much larger clone is one nucleotide away. The chain links TRBV29-1 to TRBJ2-3; D perhaps matches TRBD1 (6 bases). Near its end, the DNA agrees better with TRBJ1-5, so the J call may be wrong. The CDR3 consists of 13 residues. Germline loops: CDR1 SQVTM, CDR2 ANQGSEA. The CDR3 reads CSVEEQGGDTQHF. The CDR3 nucleotides read TGCAGCGTTGAAGAACAGGGAGGAGATACGCAGCATTTT.

The table lists this clonotype with many counts. This chain uses TRBV10-3 with TRBJ2-7, with 9 bases matching TRBD1. Germline values: CDR1 ENHRY, CDR2 SYGVKD. Germline trimming cut 10 bases from V and 2 bases from J; bases unmatched to any gene: 6. The CDR3 is 13 amino acids. The CDR3 DNA reads TGTGCCACCACCGGGACAGGGACCTACGAGCAGTACTTC. Its protein is CATTGTGTYEQYF.

On this clonotype itself: With a much larger clone just one base away, this may be a read error. The conserved final phenylalanine or tryptophan is absent from the CDR3, which likely points to a read error. CDR3 region: CAIRGEDEQYL. CDR3 nucleotides: TGTGCCATCAGGGGGGAGGACGAGCAGTACTTG. The gene calls are TRBV10-3 and TRBJ2-7, with D perhaps TRBD2 (6 bases). V lost 6 bases and J 5 bases, leaving 8 bases between the germline ends. Per the germline V gene, CDR1 is ENHRY and CDR2 is SYGVKD. CDR3 size: 11 residues.

On this clonotype itself: This could be a read error, since a much larger clone is one nucleotide away. V is TRBV13 and J is TRBJ2-7; D not certain. There are 10 residues in the CDR3. Germline values: CDR1 PRHDT, CDR2 FYEKMQ (reference sequence). This CDR3 is CAGSLGEQYF. For the CDR3, the DNA is TGTGCCGGCAGCTTAGGCGAGCAGTACTTC.

This clonotype was detected ten times or more. J is TRBJ2-7 and V is TRBV5-5, with D tentatively TRBD1 or TRBD2 (5 bases each). The CDR3 has 13 amino acids. Trimming pared 4 bases from V and 2 bases from J, leaving 10 bases between. Germline CDR1 SGHKS, CDR2 YYEKEE (reference sequence). Here the CDR3 reads CASSTRDPYEQYF. Here the CDR3 DNA reads TGTGCCAGCAGCACCCGGGACCCCTACGAGCAGTACTTC. Filled out from reference TRBV5-5 and TRBJ2-7, the complete variable domain reads DAGVTQSPTHLIKTRGQQVTLRCSPISGHKSVSWYQQVLGQGPQFIFQYYEKEERGRGNFPDRFSARQFPNYSSELNVNALLLGDSALYLCASSTRDPYEQYFGPGTRLTVT.

This clonotype was seen repeatedly, ten times or more. For the CDR3, the DNA is TGCGCCAGCAAGGGTGCACTGAACACCGGGGAGCTGTTTTTT. This translates into CASKGALNTGELFF. This chain uses TRBV10-1 with TRBJ2-2; the D is unclear. Germline values: CDR1 WNHNN, CDR2 SYGVQD (reference sequence). Trimming shortened V by 7 bases and J by 1 base, and 10 bases separated the two germline ends. This CDR3 contains 14 residues.

On this clonotype itself: A much larger clone differs from this one at a single base, so this may be a read error. As the CDR3 is not closed by the conserved phenylalanine or tryptophan, this likely results from a read error. The chain recombines TRBV6-6 with TRBJ1-5; a possible D gene is TRBD1 (5 bases). Trimming removed 10 bases at V and 1 base at J, with 11 bases between. The CDR3 loop spans 13 amino acids. Germline CDR1 is MNHNY and CDR2 is SVGAGI (reference sequence). The CDR3 loop is CAMGRSSNQPQHL. The CDR3 region has the DNA TGTGCCATGGGGCGCTCGAGCAATCAGCCCCAGCATTTA.

This clonotype was detected ten times or more. This chain uses TRBV4-2 with TRBJ2-7; TRBD2 matches 8 bases. The germline CDR1 and CDR2 sequences are LGHNA and YNFKEQ. The CDR3 contains 15 residues. V shed 5 bases, J shed 4 bases, and the junction held 10 bases outside the gene matches. CDR3 coding DNA: TGTGCCAGCAGCGCAAGCGGGGGACTCGAATACGAGCAGTACTTC. The encoded protein is CASSASGGLEYEQYF.

This clonotype was picked up one time. The chain uses TRBV28 and TRBJ1-5; D might be TRBD1 (5 bases). With 5 bases removed from V and 3 bases from J, the gap between germline ends came to 11 bases. The CDR3 covers 14 residues. Germline V gene sequence: CDR1 MDHEN, CDR2 SYDVKM. CDR3 bases: TGTGCCAGCAGTAGGGACTTCTCCAATCAGCCCCAGCATTTT. As protein: CASSRDFSNQPQHF.

Note on this clonotype: A much larger clone sits a single nucleotide away, making a read error possible. The V gene is TRBV5-4, the J gene TRBJ2-3; D unresolved. The CDR3 is 19 amino acids. The germline V and J ends were trimmed by 2 bases and 0 bases, with 22 bases remaining between them. Germline V gene lookup returns CDR1 SGHNT and CDR2 YYREEE (reference sequence). CDR3 sequence reads: CASSLSYPTRHSSTDTQYF. In DNA form, the CDR3 reads TGTGCCAGCAGCTTAAGCTACCCAACCCGTCACTCTAGCACAGATACGCAGTATTTT.

With regard to this clonotype: Because it lacks the conserved phenylalanine or tryptophan at the end, this CDR3 is likely a read error. This sequence joins TRBV28 and TRBJ2-1; TRBD1 matches at 10 bases. The CDR3 totals 15 residues. J was trimmed by 7 bases and V by 7 bases; bases with no gene match: 10. Germline V lookup: CDR1 MDHEN, CDR2 SYDVKM. Here the CDR3 reads CASTSGTGAGNEQFS. The CDR3 DNA reads as TGTGCCAGCACCTCCGGGACAGGGGCAGGTAATGAGCAGTTCTCC.

This clonotype was counted at least ten times. This sequence joins TRBV4-1 and TRBJ2-1, with 8 bases lining up with TRBD1. The V gene end was trimmed by 4 bases and the J gene end by 3 bases; junction bases not matched to a gene: 11. Germline V gene data show CDR1 as MGHRA and CDR2 as YSYEKL. The CDR3 consists of 17 residues. The DNA for the CDR3 is TGCGCCAGCAGCCCCCCGCCGGGACAGGCAAGCTACAATGAGCAGTTCTTC. It is translated as CASSPPPGQASYNEQFF.

In regard to this clonotype: One junction end disagrees with the germline gene, perhaps due to a read error. The rearrangement links TRBV6-1 to TRBJ2-1; 8 nucleotides agree with TRBD2. Per the germline V gene, CDR1 is MNHNS and CDR2 is SASEGT. CDR3 length equals 15 residues. CDR3 region: CASSEGTSAYNEQLF. CDR3 nucleotide sequence: TGTGCCAGCAGTGAGGGGACTAGTGCCTACAATGAGCAGCTCTTC.

Of note for this clonotype: A much larger clone sits a single nucleotide away, making a read error possible. J is TRBJ2-7 and V is TRBV28, with D uncertain. V was pared by 9 bases and J by 0 bases, with 9 bases between. The V gene's germline CDR1 is MDHEN and CDR2 SYDVKM. The CDR3 runs to 12 residues. In DNA form, the CDR3 reads TGTGCCAGAACCGTCAGCTCCTACGAGCAGTACTTC. Its protein is CARTVSSYEQYF.

The chain carries TRBV7-8 and TRBJ2-3; 16 nucleotides match TRBD2. This CDR3 has 20 residues. Germline V gene lookup returns CDR1 SGHVS and CDR2 FQNEAQ. V lost 4 bases to trimming and J lost 4 bases; unmatched junction nucleotides: 14. The CDR3 is CASSSAGTSGGAARSDTQYF. As DNA, the CDR3 is TGTGCCAGCAGCTCAGCCGGGACTAGCGGGGGGGCCGCGCGTTCAGATACGCAGTATTTT.

This clonotype was recorded many times. The V call is TRBV12-3 or TRBV12-4, the J call TRBJ1-6; D may be TRBD1 (6 bases). Trimming shortened V by 5 bases and J by 7 bases, and 15 bases separated the two germline ends. The CDR3 is 15 amino acids. The CDR3 is CASSPSEGGNSPLHF. The CDR3 DNA reads TGTGCCAGCAGTCCGAGCGAGGGGGGAAATTCACCCCTCCACTTT.

Details on this clonotype: Possible read error: a much larger clone is one base away. The chain has TRBV29-1 and TRBJ1-2; 7 bases align to TRBD1. The CDR3 has 12 amino acids. Germline CDR1 reads SQVTM; CDR2 reads ANQGSEA. The CDR3 region is CSAGTDLYSYTF. The CDR3 DNA reads TGCAGCGCAGGGACAGATCTCTATAGCTACACCTTC. The whole variable domain, filled in from reference TRBV29-1 and TRBJ1-2, reads SAVISQKPSRDICQRGTSLTIQCQVDSQVTMMFWYRQQPGQSLTLIATANQGSEATYESGFVIDKFPISRPNLTFSTLTVSNMSPEDSSIYLCSAGTDLYSYTFGSGTRLTVV.

The table lists this clonotype with many counts. The chain recombines TRBV14 with TRBJ2-1, with no clear D. Germline V CDR1 and CDR2: SGHDN, FVKESK. Trimming stripped 0 bases from V and 4 bases from J, with 10 bases between. This CDR3 region has 15 residues. The CDR3 DNA sequence: TGTGCCAGCAGCCAAGATCAGAGTGGATACAATGAGCAGTTCTTC. This gives the protein CASSQDQSGYNEQFF.